This T cell receptor (beta chain) was sequenced for a study of blood T cell repertoires in COVID-19. Turning to the study itself: Material from acute and convalescent COVID-19 was sourced from the United States, Italy and Spain.

Participants spanned ages about 18 to 90 years and resided in roughly 22 US areas. Exposed participants came across a COVID-19 case within 2 weeks before study entry. Here immunoSEQ multiplex PCR was the method, and the copy in TCRdb shows in-frame clones only, minus some. The sample lists roughly 150,000 clones; about 85% were seen once. Germline CDR1 and CDR2: SEHNR and FQNEAQ (reference sequence). Trimming left V 4 bases short and J 1 base short, with 13 bases between. CDR3 length: 16 residues. The chain couples TRBV7-9 to TRBJ1-4; D call uncertain. Input material: PBMCs or T cells enriched from blood (not recorded which). The TCR originated in a woman aged 40 to 50 who had been exposed to COVID-19. This CDR3 reads CASSSWGGGTNEKLFF. CDR3 DNA sequence: TGTGCCAGCAGCTCGTGGGGAGGTGGAACTAATGAAAAACTGTTTTTT.